A selection of T cell receptor beta chains follows, all from one sample in a study of CD8 T cells in Susac syndrome. Using its own MiXCR run on the immunoSEQ multiplex PCR reads, TCRdb lists one record per CDR3 protein. Among about 190,000 distinct CDR3 sequences listed, approximately 94% were seen once. Material for sequencing was CD4+ T cells from PBMCs. The origin of the receptors is a human donor in good health. The CDR3 runs from the conserved cysteine through the conserved F or W. Each record gives: CDR3 DNA, CDR3 protein, J gene, clone size, V gene, D gene. A D gene is named only where the DNA matches it firmly. A row's size may be missing; if present it is once, few, many or a size class.

CDR3nt: TGTGCCAGCAGTCAGGAGGCGGGGGGCCTTCTCGATGAGCAGTTCTTC; CDR3aa: CASSQEAGGLLDEQFF; j_gene: TRBJ2-1; abundance: once; v_gene: TRBV5-4; d_gene: TRBD2
CDR3nt: TGTGCCAGCAGCGTAGCCCCGTACCCCTCAACTAATGAAAAACTGTTTTTT; CDR3aa: CASSVAPYPSTNEKLFF; j_gene: TRBJ1-4; abundance: -; v_gene: TRBV9; d_gene: -
CDR3nt: TGTGCCAGCGGATGGCCCTACGAGCAGTACTTC; CDR3aa: CASGWPYEQYF; j_gene: TRBJ2-7; abundance: -; v_gene: TRBV7-2; d_gene: -
CDR3nt: TGTGCCAGCTCCCCGGACCGCGGGGAGCTGTTTTTT; CDR3aa: CASSPDRGELFF; j_gene: TRBJ2-2; abundance: -; v_gene: TRBV18; d_gene: -
CDR3nt: TGTGCCACCAGTGATCAGGGACAGGGGGAATACAATGAGCAGTTCTTC; CDR3aa: CATSDQGQGEYNEQFF; j_gene: TRBJ2-1; abundance: -; v_gene: TRBV24-1; d_gene: TRBD1
CDR3nt: TGTGCCAGCAGTTCCGGGCGATATGGGTACACTGAAGCTTTCTTT; CDR3aa: CASSSGRYGYTEAFF; j_gene: TRBJ1-1; abundance: -; v_gene: TRBV6-2/TRBV6-3; d_gene: -
CDR3nt: TGTGCCAGCAGCCAACTGGCGGGGGGGCAAGGCACAGATACGCAGTATTTT; CDR3aa: CASSQLAGGQGTDTQYF; j_gene: TRBJ2-3; abundance: -; v_gene: TRBV3-1; d_gene: TRBD2
CDR3nt: TGTGCCAGCTCATCCACAGGGGGCAAGGATGGCTACACCTTC; CDR3aa: CASSSTGGKDGYTF; j_gene: TRBJ1-2; abundance: -; v_gene: TRBV18; d_gene: TRBD1
CDR3nt: TGTGCCAGTAGTGGAGGGCCCAGCAATGAGCAGTTCTTC; CDR3aa: CASSGGPSNEQFF; j_gene: TRBJ2-1; abundance: -; v_gene: TRBV19; d_gene: -
CDR3nt: TGTGCCAGCAGTTACGTATATGAGCAGTTCTTC; CDR3aa: CASSYVYEQFF; j_gene: TRBJ2-1; abundance: -; v_gene: TRBV6-6; d_gene: -
CDR3nt: TGTGCCAGCAGTTACGGCAATGAGCAGTTCTTC; CDR3aa: CASSYGNEQFF; j_gene: TRBJ2-1; abundance: -; v_gene: TRBV6-2/TRBV6-3; d_gene: -
CDR3nt: TGTGCCAGCAGCTTCCCGGGACCCGGGGGCGAGCAGTACTTC; CDR3aa: CASSFPGPGGEQYF; j_gene: TRBJ2-7; abundance: -; v_gene: TRBV7-9; d_gene: -
CDR3nt: TGTGCCAGCAAGGTGAGAAGCAATCAGCCCCAGCATTTT; CDR3aa: CASKVRSNQPQHF; j_gene: TRBJ1-5; abundance: -; v_gene: TRBV2; d_gene: -
CDR3nt: TGCGCCAGCAGCTTCAGTGGGCGGGACTATGGCTACACCTTC; CDR3aa: CASSFSGRDYGYTF; j_gene: TRBJ1-2; abundance: -; v_gene: TRBV5-1; d_gene: -
CDR3nt: TGTGCCAGCAGTGCGAACACATGGACAGGAAACTACGAGCAGTACTTC; CDR3aa: CASSANTWTGNYEQYF; j_gene: TRBJ2-7; abundance: once; v_gene: TRBV28; d_gene: TRBD1
CDR3nt: TGCGCCAGCAGTTCGTCGCAGGGGTCTAGCACAGATACGCAGTATTTT; CDR3aa: CASSSSQGSSTDTQYF; j_gene: TRBJ2-3; abundance: -; v_gene: TRBV4-3; d_gene: -
CDR3nt: TGTGCCAGCAATCCAGTCCCCTATGGCTACACCTTC; CDR3aa: CASNPVPYGYTF; j_gene: TRBJ1-2; abundance: -; v_gene: TRBV2; d_gene: -
CDR3nt: TGTGCCAGCAGTGCTTATGGCAATCAGCCCCAGCATTTT; CDR3aa: CASSAYGNQPQHF; j_gene: TRBJ1-5; abundance: once; v_gene: TRBV25-1; d_gene: -
CDR3nt: TGCGCCAGCAGCTCGCAGGGAGGGAACATTCAGTACTTC; CDR3aa: CASSSQGGNIQYF; j_gene: TRBJ2-4; abundance: -; v_gene: TRBV5-1; d_gene: TRBD2
CDR3nt: TGTGCCAGCAGCCCGACAGGGGGCTCCACCCTTCTTAACACTGAAGCTTTCTTT; CDR3aa: CASSPTGGSTLLNTEAFF; j_gene: TRBJ1-1; abundance: -; v_gene: TRBV3-1; d_gene: TRBD1
CDR3nt: TGTGCCAGCAGCCGGGACTACCAAGAGACCCAGTACTTC; CDR3aa: CASSRDYQETQYF; j_gene: TRBJ2-5; abundance: once; v_gene: TRBV7-2; d_gene: -
CDR3nt: TGCAGCGTTGTCGGGGCTAGCTTGGAGACCCAGTACTTC; CDR3aa: CSVVGASLETQYF; j_gene: TRBJ2-5; abundance: -; v_gene: TRBV29-1; d_gene: -
CDR3nt: TGTGCCAGCAGCTTAGGATCGACAGGCCGGACAGATACGCAGTATTTT; CDR3aa: CASSLGSTGRTDTQYF; j_gene: TRBJ2-3; abundance: -; v_gene: TRBV11-3; d_gene: -
CDR3nt: TGTGCCACTACGAAGGGACAGGGGGACCAAGAGACCCAGTACTTC; CDR3aa: CATTKGQGDQETQYF; j_gene: TRBJ2-5; abundance: -; v_gene: TRBV10-3; d_gene: TRBD1
CDR3nt: TGTGCCAGCAGTTTATCGATACGACTGCTGGATGAGCAGTTCTTC; CDR3aa: CASSLSIRLLDEQFF; j_gene: TRBJ2-1; abundance: -; v_gene: TRBV27; d_gene: -
CDR3nt: TGCAGCGTTCGGACAGTCGCGATGAACACTGAAGCTTTCTTT; CDR3aa: CSVRTVAMNTEAFF; j_gene: TRBJ1-1; abundance: -; v_gene: TRBV29-1; d_gene: -
CDR3nt: TGTGCCACCTCGAGGGACTTCGGAGAGCAGTACTTC; CDR3aa: CATSRDFGEQYF; j_gene: TRBJ2-7; abundance: -; v_gene: TRBV6-1; d_gene: -
CDR3nt: TGTGCCAGCAGCCAAGCCGCAGGGGACACTGAAGCTTTCTTT; CDR3aa: CASSQAAGDTEAFF; j_gene: TRBJ1-1; abundance: -; v_gene: TRBV14; d_gene: -
CDR3nt: TGTGCCAGCAGCCAAGATCCGACGGGCGAGCAGTACTTC; CDR3aa: CASSQDPTGEQYF; j_gene: TRBJ2-7; abundance: -; v_gene: TRBV3-1; d_gene: -
CDR3nt: TGTGCCAGCAGTGGGGACAGGGCTGGGGCCAACGTCCTGACTTTC; CDR3aa: CASSGDRAGANVLTF; j_gene: TRBJ2-6; abundance: few; v_gene: TRBV2; d_gene: TRBD1
CDR3nt: TGCGCCAGCAGCTTTCCCAGGGTCGGCACCGGGGAGCTGTTTTTT; CDR3aa: CASSFPRVGTGELFF; j_gene: TRBJ2-2; abundance: -; v_gene: TRBV5-1; d_gene: -
CDR3nt: TGTGCCAGCAGCTTATATGCCGTGACGCGGGCCAGCTCCTATAATTCACCCCTCCACTTT; CDR3aa: CASSLYAVTRASSYNSPLHF; j_gene: TRBJ1-6; abundance: -; v_gene: TRBV11-2; d_gene: -
CDR3nt: TGCGCCAGCGGCGGACAGGGGAATGGCTACACCTTC; CDR3aa: CASGGQGNGYTF; j_gene: TRBJ1-2; abundance: -; v_gene: TRBV5-1; d_gene: TRBD1
CDR3nt: TGTGCCAGCAGGCCGGGACAGGGGCCTTTCGGCTACACCTTC; CDR3aa: CASRPGQGPFGYTF; j_gene: TRBJ1-2; abundance: -; v_gene: TRBV27; d_gene: TRBD1
CDR3nt: TGTGCCAGCAGTCGGAGGCTGATACGCACAGATACGCAGTATTTT; CDR3aa: CASSRRLIRTDTQYF; j_gene: TRBJ2-3; abundance: once; v_gene: TRBV27; d_gene: -
CDR3nt: TGTGCCAGCAGCCCCTTCCCCGATACGCAGTATTTT; CDR3aa: CASSPFPDTQYF; j_gene: TRBJ2-3; abundance: -; v_gene: TRBV6-6; d_gene: -
CDR3nt: TGTGCCAGCAGTGAGTGGGTCTATGGCTACACCTTC; CDR3aa: CASSEWVYGYTF; j_gene: TRBJ1-2; abundance: -; v_gene: TRBV2; d_gene: -
CDR3nt: TGCAGTGCTAGTCCCCGAGCGGGGATGAGGGGCATTCAGTACTTC; CDR3aa: CSASPRAGMRGIQYF; j_gene: TRBJ2-4; abundance: -; v_gene: TRBV20-1; d_gene: TRBD2
CDR3nt: TGTGCCACCGAGAGTCGAGCCAAGGGGACGCAGTATTTT; CDR3aa: CATESRAKGTQYF; j_gene: TRBJ2-3; abundance: -; v_gene: TRBV24-1; d_gene: -
CDR3nt: TGCAGTGCTAGAGATCTAAGAGGGCACACCGGGGAGCTGTTTTTT; CDR3aa: CSARDLRGHTGELFF; j_gene: TRBJ2-2; abundance: -; v_gene: TRBV20-1; d_gene: -
CDR3nt: TGCAGTGTGGGGGTGGGGACCAAAAACATTCAGTACTTC; CDR3aa: CSVGVGTKNIQYF; j_gene: TRBJ2-4; abundance: once; v_gene: TRBV20-1; d_gene: -
CDR3nt: TGCAGTGCTAGAGATCGAGAAAAACTGTTTTTT; CDR3aa: CSARDREKLFF; j_gene: TRBJ1-4; abundance: -; v_gene: TRBV20-1; d_gene: -
CDR3nt: TGTGCCAGCAGAAGGGGACAGTCCTACGAGCAGTACTTC; CDR3aa: CASRRGQSYEQYF; j_gene: TRBJ2-7; abundance: -; v_gene: TRBV28; d_gene: TRBD1
CDR3nt: TGCAGCTTTGAAGAGACGGCTTTCACTGAAGCTTTCTTT; CDR3aa: CSFEETAFTEAFF; j_gene: TRBJ1-1; abundance: -; v_gene: TRBV29-1; d_gene: -
CDR3nt: TGCGCCAGCAGCCAGAAGAGGGCGGACACCGGGGAGCTGTTTTTT; CDR3aa: CASSQKRADTGELFF; j_gene: TRBJ2-2; abundance: once; v_gene: TRBV5-1; d_gene: -
CDR3nt: TGTGCCAGCAGCCCTCAATTGGGGCGGGAGACCCAGTACTTC; CDR3aa: CASSPQLGRETQYF; j_gene: TRBJ2-5; abundance: -; v_gene: TRBV7-2; d_gene: -
CDR3nt: TGCGCCAGCAGCCAACTACAGGTGAACACTGAAGCTTTCTTT; CDR3aa: CASSQLQVNTEAFF; j_gene: TRBJ1-1; abundance: -; v_gene: TRBV4-1; d_gene: -
CDR3nt: TGTGCCAGCAGCCCGACCGTCATGGATACGCAGTATTTT; CDR3aa: CASSPTVMDTQYF; j_gene: TRBJ2-3; abundance: -; v_gene: TRBV9; d_gene: -
CDR3nt: TGTGCCAGCAGCCCAGCGGGGATGAATGAGCAGTTCTTC; CDR3aa: CASSPAGMNEQFF; j_gene: TRBJ2-1; abundance: -; v_gene: TRBV5-6; d_gene: TRBD2
CDR3nt: TGTGCCAGCAGCTTAGTAGGGCGGGGGGGCCCCACAGATACGCAGTATTTT; CDR3aa: CASSLVGRGGPTDTQYF; j_gene: TRBJ2-3; abundance: -; v_gene: TRBV7-2; d_gene: TRBD2
CDR3nt: TGTGCCATCCAAGGTGCGGGGGGAAACGATGGGGCCAACGTCCTGACTTTC; CDR3aa: CAIQGAGGNDGANVLTF; j_gene: TRBJ2-6; abundance: -; v_gene: TRBV10-3; d_gene: TRBD2
CDR3nt: TGTGCCAGCAGCTTGGAGTCGACGATGAGCTCCTATAATTCACCCCTCCACTTT; CDR3aa: CASSLESTMSSYNSPLHF; j_gene: TRBJ1-6; abundance: -; v_gene: TRBV13; d_gene: -
CDR3nt: TGTGCCAGCAGCTTGTTGGGGGGCACTGAAGCTTTCTTT; CDR3aa: CASSLLGGTEAFF; j_gene: TRBJ1-1; abundance: -; v_gene: TRBV5-8; d_gene: -
CDR3nt: TGTGCCAGCAGTACAGGATTTGGGACCGGGGAGCTGTTTTTT; CDR3aa: CASSTGFGTGELFF; j_gene: TRBJ2-2; abundance: -; v_gene: TRBV7-9; d_gene: -
CDR3nt: TGCAGTGCGGCAGGGGAGACAGATACGCAGTATTTT; CDR3aa: CSAAGETDTQYF; j_gene: TRBJ2-3; abundance: -; v_gene: TRBV20-1; d_gene: -
CDR3nt: TGTGCCAGCAGTTGGGGACAGGGGGCACCTGGGGCCAACGTCCTGACTTTC; CDR3aa: CASSWGQGAPGANVLTF; j_gene: TRBJ2-6; abundance: -; v_gene: TRBV6-5; d_gene: TRBD1
CDR3nt: TGTGCCAGCAGTCATAATCAGCCCCAGCATTTT; CDR3aa: CASSHNQPQHF; j_gene: TRBJ1-5; abundance: -; v_gene: TRBV12-3/TRBV12-4; d_gene: -
CDR3nt: TGTGCCAGCAGCTCTAATCGGGGGGGAGATACGCAGTATTTT; CDR3aa: CASSSNRGGDTQYF; j_gene: TRBJ2-3; abundance: -; v_gene: TRBV7-9; d_gene: TRBD2
CDR3nt: TGTGCCAGCAGTTACTCGAATTCGGTGAACACTGAAGCTTTCTTT; CDR3aa: CASSYSNSVNTEAFF; j_gene: TRBJ1-1; abundance: -; v_gene: TRBV6-5; d_gene: -